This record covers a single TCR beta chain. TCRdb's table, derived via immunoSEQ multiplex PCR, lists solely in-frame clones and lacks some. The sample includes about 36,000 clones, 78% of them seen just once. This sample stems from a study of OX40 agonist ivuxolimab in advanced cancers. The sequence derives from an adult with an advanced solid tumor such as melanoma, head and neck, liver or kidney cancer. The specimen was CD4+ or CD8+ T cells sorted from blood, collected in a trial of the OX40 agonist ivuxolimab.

The CDR3 loop reads CASSYPAFF. The CDR3 DNA follows: TGTGCCAGCAGTTACCCAGCTTTCTTT. J is TRBJ1-1 and V is TRBV6-6; no firm D call. Trimming shortened V by 2 bases and J by 10 bases, and 2 bases separated the two germline ends. The V gene's germline CDR1 is MNHNY and CDR2 SVGAGI (reference sequence). The CDR3 has 9 residues.